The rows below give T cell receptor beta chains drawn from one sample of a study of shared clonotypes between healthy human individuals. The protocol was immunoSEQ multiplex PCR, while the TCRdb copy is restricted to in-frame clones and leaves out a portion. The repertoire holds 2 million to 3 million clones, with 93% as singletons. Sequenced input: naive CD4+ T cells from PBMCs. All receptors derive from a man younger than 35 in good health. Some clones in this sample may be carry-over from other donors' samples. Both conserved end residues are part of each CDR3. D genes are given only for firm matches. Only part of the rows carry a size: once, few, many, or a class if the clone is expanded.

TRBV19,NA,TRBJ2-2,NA,TGTGCCAGTAGTCCGGGCCCTGGAGGCACCGGGGAGCTGTTTTTT,CASSPGPGGTGELFF
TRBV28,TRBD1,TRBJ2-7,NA,TGTGCCAGCAAAAACCCAGGGGGCTGGTACGAGCAGTACTTC,CASKNPGGWYEQYF
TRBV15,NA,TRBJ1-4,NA,TGTGCCACCAGCAGAGTTCGAGATGGACTGTTTTTT,CATSRVRDGLFF
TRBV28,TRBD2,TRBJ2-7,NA,TGTGCCAGCAGACCGTCTAGCGGGCCCTCCTACGAGCAGTACTTC,CASRPSSGPSYEQYF
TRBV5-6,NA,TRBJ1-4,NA,TGTGCCAGCAGCTTGGGCGCAACTAATGAAAAACTGTTTTTT,CASSLGATNEKLFF
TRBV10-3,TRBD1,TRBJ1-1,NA,TGTGCCATCAGTGGTACAGGGGGGATTAATGAAGCTTTCTTT,CAISGTGGINEAFF
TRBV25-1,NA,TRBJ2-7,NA,TGTGCCAGCAGTTGGGCAGGTGGCTCCTACGAGCAGTACTTC,CASSWAGGSYEQYF
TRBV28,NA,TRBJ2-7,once,TGTGCCAGCAGTTTATTGGGGCCGGCAAGCTCCTACGAGCAGTACTTC,CASSLLGPASSYEQYF
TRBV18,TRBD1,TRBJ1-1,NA,TGTGCCAGCTCACCAATAAGGGGGCGGCTGAACACTGAAGCTTTCTTT,CASSPIRGRLNTEAFF
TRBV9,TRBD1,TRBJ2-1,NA,TGTGCCAGCAGCGTACTTCCAGGGGGCTACAATGAGCAGTTCTTC,CASSVLPGGYNEQFF
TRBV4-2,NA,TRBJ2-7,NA,TGTGCCAGCAGCCCCCCAGGGGCGGAATCCAGCTACGAGCAGTACTTC,CASSPPGAESSYEQYF
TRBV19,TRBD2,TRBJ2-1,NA,TGTGCCAGTAGTATGAGGGCGGGAGGGTTCTACAATGAGCAGTTCTTC,CASSMRAGGFYNEQFF
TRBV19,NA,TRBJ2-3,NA,TGTGCCAGTAGTATCGATGGCGGGAGCACAGATACGCAGTATTTT,CASSIDGGSTDTQYF
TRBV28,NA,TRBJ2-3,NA,TGTGCCAGCCAAAGTTTGGGGAGACAAGGCACAGATACGCAGTATTTT,CASQSLGRQGTDTQYF
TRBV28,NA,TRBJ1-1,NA,TGTGCCACCTTCAGTATACAGGGTTCCACTGAAGCTTTCTTT,CATFSIQGSTEAFF
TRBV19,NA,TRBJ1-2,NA,TGTGCCAGTAGTACTTCTTGGGGGTCTTCATATGGCTACACCTTC,CASSTSWGSSYGYTF
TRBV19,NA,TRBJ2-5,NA,TGTGCCAGTAGAGACAGGGGCGGGGGAGAGACCCAGTACTTC,CASRDRGGGETQYF
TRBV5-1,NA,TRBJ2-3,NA,TGCGCCAGCAGCTTGCAGGGGCCGGTGGATACGCAGTATTTT,CASSLQGPVDTQYF
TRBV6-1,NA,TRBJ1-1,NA,TGTGCCAGCAGTTCTACTAGGGAGACTGAAGCTTTCTTT,CASSSTRETEAFF
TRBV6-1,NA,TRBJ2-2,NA,TGTGCCAGCAGACCCGGGGTGGGAATCGGGGAGCTGTTTTTT,CASRPGVGIGELFF
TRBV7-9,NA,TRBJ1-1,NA,TGTGCCAGCAGCTTAAGTACCCCGTCTGAAGCTTTCTTT,CASSLSTPSEAFF
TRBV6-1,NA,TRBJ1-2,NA,TGTGCCAGCAGTGGGATGGGAGCCTGGGGCTACACCTTC,CASSGMGAWGYTF
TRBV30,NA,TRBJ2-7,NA,TGTGCCTGGGGGGAAGGTACTCCCTACGAGCAGTACTTC,CAWGEGTPYEQYF
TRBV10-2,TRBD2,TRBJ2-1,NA,TGCGCCAGCAGGGGGACTAGCGGGAGAGAATGGTCGATCAGAAATGAGCAGTTCTTC,CASRGTSGREWSIRNEQFF
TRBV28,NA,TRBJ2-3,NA,TGTGCCAGCAGGGGGCAGGCGGTAAGGCGAGGGGGTACGCAGTATTTT,CASRGQAVRRGGTQYF
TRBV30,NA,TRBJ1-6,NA,TGTGCCTGGAGTGTAGGGGGGCTAAGTTCACCCCTCCACTTT,CAWSVGGLSSPLHF
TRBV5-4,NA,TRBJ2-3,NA,TGTGCCAGCAGCTTGGGAGGACCCGGGACAGATACGCAGTATTTT,CASSLGGPGTDTQYF
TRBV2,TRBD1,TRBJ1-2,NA,TGTGCCAGCCGCGAAACAGGGGGCGACTATGGCTACACCTTC,CASRETGGDYGYTF